A selection of T cell receptor beta chains follows, all from one sample in a study of blood T cell repertoires in COVID-19. Assay: immunoSEQ multiplex PCR; the TCRdb copy retains only in-frame clones and omits some. Of 300,000 or so clones in the sample, around 87% were seen once. Sequenced: peripheral blood. These TCRs come from a woman in her thirties or forties who had recovered from COVID-19. CDR3s include the opening cysteine and the closing phenylalanine or tryptophan. The D gene is left open where the match is weak. Only some rows state a clone size, as once, few, many or a class for expanded clones.

cdr3_aa cdr3_nt j_call clone_size d_call v_call cdr3_length
CASSDGQGLTGNTIYF TGCGCCAGCAGTGACGGACAGGGGCTAACTGGAAACACCATATATTTT TRBJ1-3 few TRBD1 TRBV10-1 16
CASSPYTGFEGTGELFF TGTGCCAGCAGCCCATACACAGGGTTCGAGGGAACCGGGGAGCTGTTTTTT TRBJ2-2 . . TRBV5-5 17
CASSHDPEDSPLHF TGTGCCAGCAGCCATGACCCGGAGGATTCACCCCTCCACTTT TRBJ1-6 few . TRBV7-9 14
CADKSDRGITGELFF TGTGCCGACAAATCGGACAGGGGAATCACCGGGGAGCTGTTTTTT TRBJ2-2 . TRBD1 TRBV7-9 15
CAWSVRGQGAWEQYF TGTGCCTGGAGTGTAAGGGGGCAGGGGGCCTGGGAGCAGTACTTC TRBJ2-7 . TRBD1 TRBV30 15
CASSYSNGENIQYF TGTGCCAGCAGTTACTCGAACGGGGAAAACATTCAGTACTTC TRBJ2-4 . . TRBV6-5 14
CASSLEGGKGQPQHF TGTGCCAGCAGCTTAGAAGGGGGTAAGGGTCAGCCCCAGCATTTT TRBJ1-5 once . TRBV7-9 15
CASSLAPQAPYEQYF TGCGCCAGCAGCTTGGCTCCACAGGCGCCCTACGAGCAGTACTTC TRBJ2-7 . . TRBV5-1 15
CASSQATPGDVREKLFF TGTGCCAGCAGCCAAGCAACCCCAGGGGATGTCCGGGAAAAACTGTTTTTT TRBJ1-4 once . TRBV3-1/TRBV3-2 17
CASSEVPPGHRAGELFF TGTGCCAGCAGTGAAGTCCCCCCGGGACATAGGGCCGGGGAGCTGTTTTTT TRBJ2-2 once . TRBV6-1 17
CASSSNRVDNLDEQFF TGTGCCAGCAGTTCTAACAGGGTGGATAATTTGGATGAGCAGTTCTTC TRBJ2-1 . . TRBV6-2/TRBV6-3 16
CASSPRESGNSPLHF TGTGCCAGCAGTCCTCGGGAATCGGGAAATTCACCCCTCCACTTT TRBJ1-6 . . TRBV7-9 15
CASSPLQGDSYNEQFF TGTGCCAGCTCACCACTTCAGGGGGACTCCTACAATGAGCAGTTCTTC TRBJ2-1 once TRBD1 TRBV18 16
CASSTRQGFNEKLFF TGTGCCAGCAGCACTAGACAGGGCTTTAATGAAAAACTGTTTTTT TRBJ1-4 . TRBD1 TRBV6-5 15
CSASYARTSFYNEQFF TGCAGTGCTAGTTATGCCCGGACTAGCTTTTACAATGAGCAGTTCTTC TRBJ2-1 . TRBD2 TRBV20-1 16
CASSLRIGGGTGELFF TGCGCCAGCAGCCTCCGGATAGGGGGGGGCACCGGGGAGCTGTTTTTT TRBJ2-2 . . TRBV4-3 16
CASSQERSSGPLDTQYF TGTGCCAGCAGCCAAGAAAGGTCTAGCGGGCCCTTGGATACGCAGTATTTT TRBJ2-3 . TRBD2 TRBV14 17
CASSPLLPTSGGNGETQYF TGTGCCAGCTCACCTTTACTACCGACTAGCGGGGGCAACGGAGAGACCCAGTACTTC TRBJ2-5 . TRBD2 TRBV18 19
CASTGGAWTEAFF TGTGCCAGTACAGGGGGCGCGTGGACTGAAGCTTTCTTT TRBJ1-1 . TRBD1 TRBV19 13
CASSAFGTGGETQYF TGTGCCAGCAGCGCATTCGGGACAGGTGGAGAGACCCAGTACTTC TRBJ2-5 . TRBD1 TRBV7-6 15
CASRTGPEAGYTF TGTGCCAGCAGAACCGGACCGGAGGCTGGCTACACCTTC TRBJ1-2 . . TRBV6-5 13
CASSRGGFGNTEAFF TGTGCCAGCAGCCGTGGAGGATTTGGGAACACTGAAGCTTTCTTT TRBJ1-1 once . TRBV6-2/TRBV6-3 15
CASSLGGSSGNTIYF TGTGCCAGCAGCCTCGGGGGTAGCTCTGGAAACACCATATATTTT TRBJ1-3 . . TRBV7-3 15
CASSQGRLTEAFF TGTGCCAGCAGTCAGGGGCGGTTGACTGAAGCTTTCTTT TRBJ1-1 . . TRBV27 13
CASSGDFNTEAFF TGTGCCAGCAGTGGGGACTTCAACACTGAAGCTTTCTTT TRBJ1-1 once . TRBV6-2/TRBV6-3 13
CASSLGLAGNNEQFF TGCGCCAGCAGCTTGGGACTAGCGGGTAACAATGAGCAGTTCTTC TRBJ2-1 . TRBD2 TRBV5-1 15
CASRGQGVYYGYTF TGTGCCAGTAGGGGACAGGGCGTATACTATGGCTACACCTTC TRBJ1-2 . TRBD1 TRBV19 14
CASSPRAGLAANEKLFF TGTGCCAGCAGCCCCCGGGCGGGGTTGGCAGCTAATGAAAAACTGTTTTTT TRBJ1-4 . . TRBV7-9 17